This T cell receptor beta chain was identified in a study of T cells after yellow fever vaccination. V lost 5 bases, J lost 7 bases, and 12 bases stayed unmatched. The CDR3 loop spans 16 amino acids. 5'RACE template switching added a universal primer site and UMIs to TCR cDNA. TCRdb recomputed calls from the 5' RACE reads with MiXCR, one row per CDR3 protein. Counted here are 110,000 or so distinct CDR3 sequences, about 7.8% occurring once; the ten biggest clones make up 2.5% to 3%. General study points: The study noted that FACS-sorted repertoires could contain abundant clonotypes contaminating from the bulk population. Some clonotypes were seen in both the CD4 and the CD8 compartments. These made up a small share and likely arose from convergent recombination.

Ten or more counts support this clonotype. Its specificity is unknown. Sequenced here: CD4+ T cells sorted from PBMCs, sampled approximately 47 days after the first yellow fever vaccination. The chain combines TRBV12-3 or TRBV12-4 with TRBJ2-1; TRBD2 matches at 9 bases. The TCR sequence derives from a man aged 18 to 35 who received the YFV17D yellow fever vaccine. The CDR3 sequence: CASSPTRRLAGNEQFF. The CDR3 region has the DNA TGTGCCAGCAGTCCTACCCGAAGGCTAGCGGGAAATGAGCAGTTCTTC.